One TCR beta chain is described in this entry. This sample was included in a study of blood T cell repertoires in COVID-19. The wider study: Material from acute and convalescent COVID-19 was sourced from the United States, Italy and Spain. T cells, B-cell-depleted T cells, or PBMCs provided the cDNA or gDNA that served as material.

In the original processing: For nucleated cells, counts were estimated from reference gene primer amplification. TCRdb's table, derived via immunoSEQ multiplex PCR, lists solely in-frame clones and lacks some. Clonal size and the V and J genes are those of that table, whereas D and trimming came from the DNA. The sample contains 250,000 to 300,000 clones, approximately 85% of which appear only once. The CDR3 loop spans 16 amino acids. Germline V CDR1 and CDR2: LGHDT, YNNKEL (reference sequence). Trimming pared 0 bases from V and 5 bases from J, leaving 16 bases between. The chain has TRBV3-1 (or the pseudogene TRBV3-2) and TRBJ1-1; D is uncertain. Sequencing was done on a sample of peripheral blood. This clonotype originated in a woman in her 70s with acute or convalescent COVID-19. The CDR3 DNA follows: TGTGCCAGCAGCCAAGATTCCGCGGCCCTTTTGACTGAAGCTTTCTTT. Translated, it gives CASSQDSAALLTEAFF.